This TCR beta chain was observed in a study of blood T cell repertoires in COVID-19. The wider study: Acute-phase and convalescent COVID-19 samples originated in the United States, Italy and Spain. From T cells, B-cell-depleted T cells, or PBMCs came the material, which was cDNA or gDNA.

This CDR3 region has 13 residues. Trimming left V 1 base short and J 7 bases short, with 11 bases between. Germline loops: CDR1 SGHNT, CDR2 YYREEE (reference sequence). Source study methods: Reference gene primer amplification gave estimated nucleated cell counts. TCRdb's table, derived via immunoSEQ multiplex PCR, lists solely in-frame clones and lacks some. Clone size and V and J calls were adopted from that table, with D and trimming inferred from the DNA. The sample holds almost 400,000 clones, about 87% seen once. The source of this sequence is a woman in her sixties or seventies with COVID-19, enrolled during active disease. This chain joins TRBV5-4 and TRBJ1-2; no clear D gene. Sample: peripheral blood. The CDR3 region has the DNA TGTGCCAGCAGCTTGACTGGCGGAAGTGGCTACACCTTC. This codes for CASSLTGGSGYTF.